Each of the 4 T cell receptor beta chains below was sequenced from the same sample in a study of immune evolution from preneoplasia to lung adenocarcinoma. TCRdb's table, derived via immunoSEQ multiplex PCR, lists solely in-frame clones and lacks some. The table shows several thousand clones, with 80% to 90% occurring only once. Sequenced: FFPE minimally invasive lung adenocarcinoma tissue. The receptors shown here come from a person aged 70 to 85 with lung adenocarcinoma.

The chain couples TRBV6-5 to TRBJ1-1; the D is unclear. Germline V gene sequence: CDR1 MNHEY, CDR2 SVGAGI. The CDR3 spans 16 residues. Trimming shortened V by 0 bases and J by 5 bases, and 16 bases separated the two germline ends. CDR3 amino acids: CASSYSRWGERTEAFF. The CDR3 DNA reads as TGTGCCAGCAGTTACTCGCGGTGGGGTGAAAGGACTGAAGCTTTCTTT.

The chain uses TRBV9 and TRBJ2-5, with 9 positions matching TRBD1. The V segment lost 5 bases and the J segment 4 bases; nucleotides outside the gene matches: 9. The germline V gene has CDR1 SGDLS and CDR2 YYNGEE. The CDR3 totals 15 residues. Here the CDR3 DNA reads TGTGCCAGCAGTGAATCACGGACAGGGGTAGAGACCCAGTACTTC. It specifies CASSESRTGVETQYF.

The J gene is TRBJ1-2, the V gene TRBV5-4; 8 bases are a match to TRBD1. Per the germline V gene, CDR1 is SGHNT and CDR2 is YYREEE (reference sequence). Germline trimming cut 3 bases from V and 2 bases from J; bases unmatched to any gene: 3. The CDR3 runs to 14 residues. The CDR3 region has the DNA TGTGCCAGCAGCTACCGGGACAGGAACTATGGCTACACCTTC. It yields the protein CASSYRDRNYGYTF.

CDR3: CSAKTLNEAFF. The CDR3 DNA is TGCAGCGCGAAGACACTGAATGAAGCTTTCTTT. The genes are TRBV29-1 and TRBJ1-1, with D unresolved. The germline V gene encodes CDR1 SQVTM and CDR2 ANQGSEA. The CDR3 runs 11 residues. Trimming removed 7 bases at V and 7 bases at J, with 13 bases between.